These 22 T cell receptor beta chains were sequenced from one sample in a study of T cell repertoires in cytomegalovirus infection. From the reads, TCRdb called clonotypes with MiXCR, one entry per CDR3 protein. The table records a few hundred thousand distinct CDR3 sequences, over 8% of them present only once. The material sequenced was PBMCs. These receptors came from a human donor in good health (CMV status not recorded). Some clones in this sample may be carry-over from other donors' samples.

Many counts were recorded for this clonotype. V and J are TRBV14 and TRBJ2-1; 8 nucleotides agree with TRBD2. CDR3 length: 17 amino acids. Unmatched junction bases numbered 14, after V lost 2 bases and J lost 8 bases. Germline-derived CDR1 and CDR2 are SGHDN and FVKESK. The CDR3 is CASSQSRGVAGLDEQFF. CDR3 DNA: TGTGCCAGCAGCCAAAGTCGGGGGGTAGCGGGACTCGATGAGCAGTTCTTC.

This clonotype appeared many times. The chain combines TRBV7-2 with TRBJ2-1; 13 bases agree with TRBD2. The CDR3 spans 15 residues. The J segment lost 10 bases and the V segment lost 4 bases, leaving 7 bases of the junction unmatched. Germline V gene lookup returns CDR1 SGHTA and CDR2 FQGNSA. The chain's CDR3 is CASSSRLAGGSEQFF. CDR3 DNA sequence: TGTGCCAGCAGCTCCCGACTAGCGGGAGGATCCGAGCAGTTCTTC.

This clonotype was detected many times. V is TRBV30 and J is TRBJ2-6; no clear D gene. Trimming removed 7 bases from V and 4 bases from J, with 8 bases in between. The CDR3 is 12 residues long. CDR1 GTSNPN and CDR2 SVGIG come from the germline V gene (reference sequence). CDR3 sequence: CASLTGANVLTF. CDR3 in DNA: TGTGCCTCCCTAACCGGGGCCAACGTCCTGACTTTC.

CDR3 region: CAIQRSQNTGELFF. The CDR3, as DNA: TGTGCCATCCAGAGAAGCCAGAACACCGGGGAGCTGTTTTTT. This rearrangement joins TRBV10-3 to TRBJ2-2; D unclear. Germline V gene sequence: CDR1 ENHRY, CDR2 SYGVKD. This CDR3 is built from 14 residues. V lost 8 bases, J lost 1 base, and 11 bases lay in between.

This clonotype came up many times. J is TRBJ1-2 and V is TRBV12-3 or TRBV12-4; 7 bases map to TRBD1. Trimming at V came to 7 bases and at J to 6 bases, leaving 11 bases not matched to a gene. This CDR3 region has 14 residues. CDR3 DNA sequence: TGTGCCAGCATCAGGACAGGATTCCCCGATGGCTACACCTTC. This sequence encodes CASIRTGFPDGYTF.

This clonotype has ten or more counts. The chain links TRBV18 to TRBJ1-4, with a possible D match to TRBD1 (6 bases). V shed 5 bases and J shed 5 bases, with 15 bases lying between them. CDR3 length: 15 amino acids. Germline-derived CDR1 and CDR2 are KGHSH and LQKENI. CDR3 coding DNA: TGTGCCAGCTCAAACCTACAGGGTTCAAATGAAAAACTGTTTTTT. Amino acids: CASSNLQGSNEKLFF.

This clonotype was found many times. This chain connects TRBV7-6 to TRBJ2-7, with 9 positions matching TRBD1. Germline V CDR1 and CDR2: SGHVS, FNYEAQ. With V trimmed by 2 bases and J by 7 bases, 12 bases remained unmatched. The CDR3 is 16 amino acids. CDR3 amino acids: CASSLPGTGFGGEQYF. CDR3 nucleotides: TGTGCCAGCAGCTTACCCGGGACAGGGTTTGGAGGGGAGCAGTACTTC. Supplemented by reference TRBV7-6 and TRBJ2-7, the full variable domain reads GAGVSQSPRYKVTKRGQDVALRCDPISGHVSLYWYRQALGQGPEFLTYFNYEAQQDKSGLPNDRFSAERPEGSISTLTIQRTEQRDSAMYRCASSLPGTGFGGEQYFGPGTRLTVT.

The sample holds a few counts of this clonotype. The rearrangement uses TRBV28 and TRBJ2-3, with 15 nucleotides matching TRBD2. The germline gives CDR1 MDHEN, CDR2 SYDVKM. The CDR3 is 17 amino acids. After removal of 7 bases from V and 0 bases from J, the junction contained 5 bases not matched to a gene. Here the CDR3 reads CASTGTSGGRSTDTQYF. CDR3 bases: TGTGCCAGCACCGGGACTAGCGGGGGGCGAAGCACAGATACGCAGTATTTT.

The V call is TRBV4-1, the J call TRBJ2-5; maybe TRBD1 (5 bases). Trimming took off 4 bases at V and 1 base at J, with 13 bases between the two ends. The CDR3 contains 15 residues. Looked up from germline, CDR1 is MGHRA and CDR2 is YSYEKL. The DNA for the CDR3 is TGCGCCAGCAGCCCCCAGGGAAACTCCCAAGAGACCCAGTACTTC. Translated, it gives CASSPQGNSQETQYF.

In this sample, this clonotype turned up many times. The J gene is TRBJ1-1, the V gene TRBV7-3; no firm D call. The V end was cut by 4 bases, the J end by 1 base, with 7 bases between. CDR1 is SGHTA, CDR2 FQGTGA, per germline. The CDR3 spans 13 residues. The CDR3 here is CASSYGPNTEAFF. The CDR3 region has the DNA TGTGCCAGCAGCTATGGGCCGAACACTGAAGCTTTCTTT.

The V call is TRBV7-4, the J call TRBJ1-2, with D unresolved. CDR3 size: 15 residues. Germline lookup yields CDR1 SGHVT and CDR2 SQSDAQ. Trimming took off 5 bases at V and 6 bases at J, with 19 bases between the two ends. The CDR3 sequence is CASSPPLGSRDGYTF. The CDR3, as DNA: TGTGCCAGCAGCCCCCCCCTGGGGAGTAGGGATGGCTACACCTTC.

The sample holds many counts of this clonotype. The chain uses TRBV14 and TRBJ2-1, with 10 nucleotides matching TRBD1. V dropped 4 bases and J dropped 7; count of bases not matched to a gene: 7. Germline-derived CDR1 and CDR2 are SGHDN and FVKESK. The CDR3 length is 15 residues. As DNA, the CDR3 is TGTGCCAGCAGCCCCCAGACAGGGGGCTTTAATGAGCAGTTCTTC. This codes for CASSPQTGGFNEQFF. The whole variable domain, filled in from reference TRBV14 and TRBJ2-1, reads EAGVTQFPSHSVIEKGQTVTLRCDPISGHDNLYWYRRVMGKEIKFLLHFVKESKQDESGMPNNRFLAERTGGTYSTLKVQPAELEDSGVYFCASSPQTGGFNEQFFGPGTRLTVL.

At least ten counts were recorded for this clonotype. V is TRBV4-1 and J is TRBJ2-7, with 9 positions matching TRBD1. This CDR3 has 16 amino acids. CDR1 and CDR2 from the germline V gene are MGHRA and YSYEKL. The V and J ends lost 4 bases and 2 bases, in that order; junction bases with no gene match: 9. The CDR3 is CASSLELTGGTYEQYF. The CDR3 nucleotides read TGCGCCAGCAGCCTTGAATTGACAGGGGGGACCTACGAGCAGTACTTC.

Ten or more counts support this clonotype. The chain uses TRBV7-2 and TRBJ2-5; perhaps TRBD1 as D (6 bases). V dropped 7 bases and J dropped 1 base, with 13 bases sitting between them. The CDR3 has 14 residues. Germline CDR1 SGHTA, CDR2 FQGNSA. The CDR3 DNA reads TGTGCCAGCAATTCCGGACAGATCCAAGAGACCCAGTACTTC. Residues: CASNSGQIQETQYF.

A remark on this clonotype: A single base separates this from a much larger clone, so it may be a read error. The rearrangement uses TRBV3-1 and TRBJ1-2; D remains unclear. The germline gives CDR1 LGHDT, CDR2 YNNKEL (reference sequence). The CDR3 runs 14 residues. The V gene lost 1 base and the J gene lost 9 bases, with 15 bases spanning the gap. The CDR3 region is CASSQGLTSDSYTF. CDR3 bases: TGTGCCAGCAGCCAAGGCCTTACATCTGATAGCTACACCTTC.

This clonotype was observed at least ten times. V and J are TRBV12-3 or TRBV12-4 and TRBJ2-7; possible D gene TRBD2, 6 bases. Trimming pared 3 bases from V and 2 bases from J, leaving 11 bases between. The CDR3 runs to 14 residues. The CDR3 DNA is TGTGCCAGCAGTTTGATAGGAGGGCCCTACGAGCAGTACTTC. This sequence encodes CASSLIGGPYEQYF.

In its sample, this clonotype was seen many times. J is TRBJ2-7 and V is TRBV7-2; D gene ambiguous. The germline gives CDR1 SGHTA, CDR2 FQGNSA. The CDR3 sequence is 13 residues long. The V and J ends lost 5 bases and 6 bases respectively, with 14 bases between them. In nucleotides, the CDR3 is TGTGCCAGCAGCCCCACTCGCCTGACCGAGCAGTACTTC. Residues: CASSPTRLTEQYF.

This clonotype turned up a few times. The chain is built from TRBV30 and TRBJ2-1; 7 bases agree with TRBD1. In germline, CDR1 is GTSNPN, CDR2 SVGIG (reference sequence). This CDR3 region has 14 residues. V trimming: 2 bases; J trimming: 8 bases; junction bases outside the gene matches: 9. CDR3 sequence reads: CAWSTSTGFYEQFF. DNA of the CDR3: TGTGCCTGGAGTACCTCGACAGGGTTTTATGAGCAGTTCTTC.

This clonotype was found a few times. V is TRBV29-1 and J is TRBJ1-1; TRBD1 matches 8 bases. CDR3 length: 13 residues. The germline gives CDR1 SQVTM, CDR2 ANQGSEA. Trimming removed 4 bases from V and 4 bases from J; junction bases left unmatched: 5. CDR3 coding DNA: TGCAGCGTTGCCCAGGGGGCGATCACTGAAGCTTTCTTT. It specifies CSVAQGAITEAFF.

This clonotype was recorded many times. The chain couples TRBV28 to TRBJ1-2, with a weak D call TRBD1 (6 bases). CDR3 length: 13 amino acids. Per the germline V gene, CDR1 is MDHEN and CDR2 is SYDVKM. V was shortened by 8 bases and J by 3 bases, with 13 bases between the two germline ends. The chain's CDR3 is CASVPGQDYGYTF. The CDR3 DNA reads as TGTGCCAGCGTGCCGGGACAAGACTATGGCTACACCTTC.

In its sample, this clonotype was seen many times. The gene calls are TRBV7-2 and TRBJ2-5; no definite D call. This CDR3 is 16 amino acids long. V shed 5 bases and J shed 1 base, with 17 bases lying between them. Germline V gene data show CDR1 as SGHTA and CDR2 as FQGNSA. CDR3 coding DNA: TGTGCCAGCAGCCCCCGGCCCTGGCAGGTCCAAGAGACCCAGTACTTC. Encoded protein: CASSPRPWQVQETQYF.

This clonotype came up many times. The CDR3 DNA sequence: TGTGCCAGCAGCTTAAGCCAGGGCCAAGAGACCCAGTACTTC. Its translation is CASSLSQGQETQYF. This chain links TRBV7-2 with TRBJ2-5, with D possibly being TRBD1 (5 bases). The CDR3 has 14 amino acids. Germline CDR1 is SGHTA and CDR2 is FQGNSA. V lost 2 bases, J lost 1 base, and 8 bases lay in between. Looking up the rest from reference TRBV7-2 and TRBJ2-5 gives the full variable domain: GAGVSQSPSNKVTEKGKDVELRCDPISGHTALYWYRQSLGQGLEFLIYFQGNSAPDKSGLPSDRFSAERTGGSVSTLTIQRTQQEDSAVYLCASSLSQGQETQYFGPGTRLLVL.